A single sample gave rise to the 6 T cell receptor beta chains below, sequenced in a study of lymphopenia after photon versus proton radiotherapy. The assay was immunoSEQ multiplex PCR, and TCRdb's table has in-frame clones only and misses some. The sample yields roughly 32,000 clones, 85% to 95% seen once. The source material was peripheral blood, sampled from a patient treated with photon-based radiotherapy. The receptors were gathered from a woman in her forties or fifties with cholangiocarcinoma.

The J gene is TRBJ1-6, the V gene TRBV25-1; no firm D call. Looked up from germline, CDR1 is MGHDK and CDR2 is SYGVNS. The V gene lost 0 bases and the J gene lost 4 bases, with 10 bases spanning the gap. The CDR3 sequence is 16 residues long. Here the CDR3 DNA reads TGTGCCAGCAGTGAATATGGGCCAGATTATAATTCACCCCTCCACTTT. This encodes CASSEYGPDYNSPLHF.

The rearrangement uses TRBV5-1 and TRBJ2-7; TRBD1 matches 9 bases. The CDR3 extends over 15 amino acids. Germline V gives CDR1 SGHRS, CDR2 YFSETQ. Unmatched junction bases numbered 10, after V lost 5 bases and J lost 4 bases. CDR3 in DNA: TGCGCCAGCAGAAGGGGTTGGACAGGGGATTACGAGCAGTACTTC. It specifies CASRRGWTGDYEQYF.

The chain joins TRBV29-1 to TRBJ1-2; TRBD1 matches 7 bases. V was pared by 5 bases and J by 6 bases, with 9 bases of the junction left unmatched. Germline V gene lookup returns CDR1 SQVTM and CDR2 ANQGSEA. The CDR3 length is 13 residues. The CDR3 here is CSVTGVVTDGYTF. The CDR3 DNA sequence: TGCAGCGTTACAGGGGTCGTTACGGATGGCTACACCTTC.

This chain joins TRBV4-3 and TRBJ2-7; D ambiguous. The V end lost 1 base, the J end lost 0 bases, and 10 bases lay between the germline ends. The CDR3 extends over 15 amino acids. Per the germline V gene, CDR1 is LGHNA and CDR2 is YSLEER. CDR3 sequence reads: CASSQGTGHSYEQYF. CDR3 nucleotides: TGCGCCAGCAGCCAAGGGACGGGCCACTCCTACGAGCAGTACTTC.

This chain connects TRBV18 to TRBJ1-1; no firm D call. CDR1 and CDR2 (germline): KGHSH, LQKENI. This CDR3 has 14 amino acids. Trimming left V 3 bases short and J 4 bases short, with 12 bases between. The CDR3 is CASSPSRKGTEAFF. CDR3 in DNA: TGTGCCAGCTCACCGTCTAGGAAGGGCACTGAAGCTTTCTTT.

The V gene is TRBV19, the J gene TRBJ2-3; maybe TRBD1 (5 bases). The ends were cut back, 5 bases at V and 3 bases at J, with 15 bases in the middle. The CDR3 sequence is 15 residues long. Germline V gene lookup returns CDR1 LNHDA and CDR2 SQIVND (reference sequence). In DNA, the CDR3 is TGTGCCAGTAGTGCTCCAGGGAAAGGAACAGATACGCAGTATTTT. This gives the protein CASSAPGKGTDTQYF.